This entry describes one T cell receptor (beta chain). As yet, its antigen is unknown. The CDR3 spans 15 residues. J was trimmed by 5 bases and V by 2 bases; bases with no gene match: 8. Germline assignment: CDR1 SGHTA and CDR2 FQGNSA. This entry comes from a study of post-analysis software for immune sequencing data. Study outcomes and limitations: Multiple sclerosis patients showed significantly lower normalized Chao1 diversity than controls did. Those samples that were prepared in the same batch co-clustered strongly by F measure. There were five or six TRBV segments more frequent in patients than controls, and TRBV5-6, TRBV5-1 and TRBV20-1 were among them.

The TCR beta cDNA libraries contained unique molecular identifiers. One entry per CDR3 protein, called by TCRdb with MiXCR from the PCR reads. The table shows fewer than 850,000 distinct CDR3 sequences, with 25% to 30% occurring only once. The chain recombines TRBV7-2 with TRBJ2-7; 8 bases match TRBD2. This clonotype was obtained from a girl aged 5 to 17 with multiple sclerosis. Sequencing input: blood. CDR3 nucleotides: TGTGCCAGCAGCTTAAGTTCCGGGAGGGCCGACGAGCAGTACTTC. This translates into CASSLSSGRADEQYF.